This entry is about one T cell receptor (beta chain). Antigen unknown. V was shortened by 0 bases and J by 5 bases, with 11 bases between the two germline ends. This CDR3 region has 14 residues. The germline V gene has CDR1 KGHSH and CDR2 LQKENI. These data originate in a study of T-cell reconstitution after alpha-beta-depleted transplantation in children. Preparation of the TCRbeta library was carried out with unique molecular identifiers. Using its own MiXCR run on the PCR reads, TCRdb lists one record per CDR3 protein. The sample carries approximately 800,000 distinct CDR3 sequences, around 17% recorded once. Study conclusions and caveats: Where alpha-beta T cells came from about two months after transplant was reportedly several hundred expanded graft clones.

The clonotype originates from a male patient younger than 18 who had a stem cell transplant for acute lymphoblastic leukemia, so the T cells may come from the graft donor. The sample here was PBMCs, mostly from graft donor cells, taken 360 days after TCRalphabeta/CD19-depleted stem cell transplant. V usage is TRBV18 and J usage is TRBJ2-7; tentative D call: TRBD2 (6 bases). CDR3 loop: CASSPPVREDEQYF. The CDR3 coding sequence is TGTGCCAGCTCACCACCGGTCAGGGAGGACGAGCAGTACTTC.